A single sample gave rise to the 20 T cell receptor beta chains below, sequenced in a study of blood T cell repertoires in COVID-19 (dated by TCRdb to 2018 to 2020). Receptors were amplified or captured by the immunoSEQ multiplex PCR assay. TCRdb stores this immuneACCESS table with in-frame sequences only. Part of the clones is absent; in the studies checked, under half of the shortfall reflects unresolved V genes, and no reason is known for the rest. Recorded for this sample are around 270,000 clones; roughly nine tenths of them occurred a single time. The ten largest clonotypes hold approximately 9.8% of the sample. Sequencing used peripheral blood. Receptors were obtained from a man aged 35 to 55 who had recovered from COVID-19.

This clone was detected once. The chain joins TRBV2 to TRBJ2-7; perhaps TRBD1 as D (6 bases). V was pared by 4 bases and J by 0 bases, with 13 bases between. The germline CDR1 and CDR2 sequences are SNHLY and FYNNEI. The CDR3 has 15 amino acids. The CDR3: CASSVSGVLSYEQYF. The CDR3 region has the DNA TGTGCCAGCAGTGTCTCAGGGGTCCTCTCCTACGAGCAGTACTTC. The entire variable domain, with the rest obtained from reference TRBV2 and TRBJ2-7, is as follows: EPEVTQTPSHQVTQMGQEVILRCVPISNHLYFYWYRQILGQKVEFLVSFYNNEISEKSEIFDDQFSVERPDGSNFTLKIRSTKLEDSAMYFCASSVSGVLSYEQYFGPGTRLTVT.

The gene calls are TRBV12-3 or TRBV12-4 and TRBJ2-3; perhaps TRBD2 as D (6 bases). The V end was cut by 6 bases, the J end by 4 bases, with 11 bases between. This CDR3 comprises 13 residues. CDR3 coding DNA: TGTGCCAGCAGGCGGGACTCCGCAGATACGCAGTATTTT. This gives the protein CASRRDSADTQYF.

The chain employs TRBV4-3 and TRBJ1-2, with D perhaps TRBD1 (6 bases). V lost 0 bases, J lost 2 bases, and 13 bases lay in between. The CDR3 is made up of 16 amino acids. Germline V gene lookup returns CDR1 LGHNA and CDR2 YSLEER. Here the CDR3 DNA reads TGCGCCAGCAGCCAAGATTTTGGGGGCGCAAACTATGGCTACACCTTC. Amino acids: CASSQDFGGANYGYTF.

DNA of the CDR3: TGTGCCAGCACCTCAGGGGGAAACACCATATATTTT. This sequence encodes CASTSGGNTIYF. The V call is TRBV28, the J call TRBJ1-3; TRBD1 might be the D (5 bases). Germline V gene data show CDR1 as MDHEN and CDR2 as SYDVKM. V shed 7 bases and J shed 4 bases, with 8 bases lying between them. The CDR3 has 12 amino acids.

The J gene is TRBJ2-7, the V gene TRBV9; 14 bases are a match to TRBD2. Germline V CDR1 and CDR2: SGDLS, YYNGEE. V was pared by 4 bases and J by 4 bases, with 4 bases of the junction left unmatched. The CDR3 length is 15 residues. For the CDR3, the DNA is TGTGCCAGCAGCCCAGGGACTAGCGGGGGATACGAGCAGTACTTC. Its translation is CASSPGTSGGYEQYF.

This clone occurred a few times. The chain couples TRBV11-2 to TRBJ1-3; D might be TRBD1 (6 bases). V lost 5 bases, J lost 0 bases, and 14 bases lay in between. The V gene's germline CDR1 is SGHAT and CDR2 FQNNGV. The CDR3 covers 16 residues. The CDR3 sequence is CASSHRGGLSGNTIYF. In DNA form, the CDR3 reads TGTGCCAGCAGCCATCGGGGGGGGCTCTCTGGAAACACCATATATTTT.

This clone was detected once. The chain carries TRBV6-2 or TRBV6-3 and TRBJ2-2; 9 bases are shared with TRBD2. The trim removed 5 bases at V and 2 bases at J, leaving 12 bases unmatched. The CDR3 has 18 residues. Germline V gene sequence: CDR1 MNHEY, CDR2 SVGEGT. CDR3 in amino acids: CASSGGLAGWINTGELFF. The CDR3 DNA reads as TGTGCCAGCAGTGGCGGGCTAGCGGGATGGATTAACACCGGGGAGCTGTTTTTT.

The CDR3 nucleotides are TGTGCCAGCATCGGTATCTACGAGCAGTACTTC. This gives the protein CASIGIYEQYF. The chain combines TRBV25-1 with TRBJ2-7; D unresolved. V was trimmed by 7 bases and J by 3 bases, leaving 7 bases between them. The length of the CDR3 is 11 residues. Germline-derived CDR1 and CDR2 are MGHDK and SYGVNS.

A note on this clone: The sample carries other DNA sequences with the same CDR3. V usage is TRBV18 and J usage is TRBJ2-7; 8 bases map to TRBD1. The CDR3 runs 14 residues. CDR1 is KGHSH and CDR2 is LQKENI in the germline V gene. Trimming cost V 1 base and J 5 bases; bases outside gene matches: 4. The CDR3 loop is CASSPLSGGNEQYF. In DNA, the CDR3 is TGTGCCAGCTCACCACTGTCAGGGGGCAACGAGCAGTACTTC.

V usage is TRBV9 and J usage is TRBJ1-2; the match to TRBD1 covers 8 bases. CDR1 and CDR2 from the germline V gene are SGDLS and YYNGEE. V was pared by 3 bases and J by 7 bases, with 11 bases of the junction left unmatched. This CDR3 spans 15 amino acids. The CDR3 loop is CASSGLVRGQAGYTF. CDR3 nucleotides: TGTGCCAGCAGCGGTTTGGTCAGGGGGCAGGCTGGCTACACCTTC.

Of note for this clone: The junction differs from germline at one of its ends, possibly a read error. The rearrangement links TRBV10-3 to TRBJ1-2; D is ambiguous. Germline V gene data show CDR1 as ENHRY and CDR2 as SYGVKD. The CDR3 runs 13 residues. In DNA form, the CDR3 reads TGTGCCATCAGTGAGTCACTGGGCTATGACTACACCTTC. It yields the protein CAISESLGYDYTF.

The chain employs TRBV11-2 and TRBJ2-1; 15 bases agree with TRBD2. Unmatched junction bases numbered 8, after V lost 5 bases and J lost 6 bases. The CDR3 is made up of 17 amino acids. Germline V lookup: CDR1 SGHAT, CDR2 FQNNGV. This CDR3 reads CASSQPGLAGGFNEQFF. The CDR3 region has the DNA TGTGCCAGCAGCCAACCGGGACTAGCGGGGGGTTTCAATGAGCAGTTCTTC.

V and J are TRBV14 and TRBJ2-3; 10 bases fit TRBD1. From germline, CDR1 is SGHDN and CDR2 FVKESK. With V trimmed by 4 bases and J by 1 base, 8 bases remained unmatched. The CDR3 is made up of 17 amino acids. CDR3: CASSPLYGQGGTDTQYF. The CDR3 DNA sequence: TGTGCCAGCAGCCCTCTCTATGGACAGGGGGGCACAGATACGCAGTATTTT.

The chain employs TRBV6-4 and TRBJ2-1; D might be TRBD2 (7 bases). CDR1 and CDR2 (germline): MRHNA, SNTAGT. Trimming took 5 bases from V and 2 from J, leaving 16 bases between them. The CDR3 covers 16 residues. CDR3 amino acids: CASSPTGGGAYNEQFF. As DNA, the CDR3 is TGTGCCAGCAGTCCAACCGGAGGGGGGGCCTACAATGAGCAGTTCTTC.

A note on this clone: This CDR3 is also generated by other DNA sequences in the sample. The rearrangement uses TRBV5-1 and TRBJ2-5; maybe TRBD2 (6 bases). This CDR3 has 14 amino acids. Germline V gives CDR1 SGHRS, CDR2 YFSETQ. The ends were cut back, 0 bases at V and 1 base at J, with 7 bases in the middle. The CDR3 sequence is CASSLGSGQETQYF. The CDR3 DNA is TGCGCCAGCAGCTTGGGTAGCGGCCAAGAGACCCAGTACTTC.

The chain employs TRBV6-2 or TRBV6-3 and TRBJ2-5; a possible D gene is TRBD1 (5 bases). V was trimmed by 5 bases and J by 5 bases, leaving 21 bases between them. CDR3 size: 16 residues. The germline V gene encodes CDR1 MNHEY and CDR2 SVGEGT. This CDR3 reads CASSPATAPQGETQYF. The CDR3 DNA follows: TGTGCCAGCAGTCCGGCGACAGCCCCGCAGGGCGAGACCCAGTACTTC.

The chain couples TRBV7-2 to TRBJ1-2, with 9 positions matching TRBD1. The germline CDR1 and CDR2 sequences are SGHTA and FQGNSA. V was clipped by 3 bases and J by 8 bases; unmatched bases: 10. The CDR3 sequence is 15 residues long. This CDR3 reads CASSFPQGAKTGYTF. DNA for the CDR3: TGTGCCAGCAGCTTCCCACAGGGGGCTAAAACCGGCTACACCTTC.

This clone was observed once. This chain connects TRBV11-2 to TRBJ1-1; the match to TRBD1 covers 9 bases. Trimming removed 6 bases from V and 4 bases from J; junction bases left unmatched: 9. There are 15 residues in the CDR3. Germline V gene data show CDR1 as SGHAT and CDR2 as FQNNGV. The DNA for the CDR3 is TGTGCCAGCAGGACTATGACAGGGGGAGGCACTGAAGCTTTCTTT. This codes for CASRTMTGGGTEAFF.

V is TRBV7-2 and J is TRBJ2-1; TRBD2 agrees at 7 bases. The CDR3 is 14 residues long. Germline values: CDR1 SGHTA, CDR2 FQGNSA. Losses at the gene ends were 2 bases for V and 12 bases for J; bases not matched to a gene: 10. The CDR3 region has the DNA TGTGCCAGCAGCTTACTGGGGAGGGCAGACGGGCAGTTCTTC. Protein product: CASSLLGRADGQFF.

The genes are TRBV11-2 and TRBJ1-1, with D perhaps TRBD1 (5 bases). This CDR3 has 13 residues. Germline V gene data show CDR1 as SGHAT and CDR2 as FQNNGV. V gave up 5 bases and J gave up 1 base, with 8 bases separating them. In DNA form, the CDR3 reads TGTGCCAGCAGCCCTCAGGGGAACACTGAAGCTTTCTTT. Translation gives CASSPQGNTEAFF.